This paragraph covers one TCR beta chain sequence. Its specificity is not known. Primed by a sample-barcoded 5' primer and a J-beta primer mix, a second PCR proceeded for about 7 to 12 cycles. TCRdb re-analysed the 5' RACE reads in MiXCR, keeping a single row per CDR3 protein. The table includes some 750,000 distinct CDR3 sequences, 20% to 25% detected once. The data were taken from a study of blood T cells in healthy people across ages. Study-level findings and limits: The CMV status of each donor remained undetermined, and this could have confounded shifts in expanded clonotypes.

Donors gave approximately 9.9 milliliters of peripheral blood apiece. V trimming: 5 bases; J trimming: 6 bases; junction bases outside the gene matches: 8. The CDR3 extends over 16 amino acids. Germline loops: CDR1 DFQATT, CDR2 SNEGSKA (reference sequence). The chain is built from TRBV20-1 and TRBJ2-4, with 15 bases lining up with TRBD2. The sequenced material came from blood. This receptor was obtained from a man in his 70s in good health. The CDR3 nucleotides are TGCAGTGCTTCTCGGGGACTAGCGGGGGGAGGAAACATTCAGTACTTC. Protein sequence: CSASRGLAGGGNIQYF.